This T cell receptor beta chain was observed in a study of human T cells and chemical hapten exposure. TCRdb called the RACE reads again in MiXCR, with one record for every CDR3 protein. The table has 300,000 to 400,000 distinct CDR3 sequences, roughly 5.3% seen once. The length of the CDR3 is 14 residues. CDR1 is GTSNPN, CDR2 SVGIG, per germline (reference sequence). The junction had 9 bases not matched to a gene; V was cut back by 4 bases and J by 6 bases. Regarding time point: pre-sensitization, week 0. Specified treatment: therapeutic diphenylcyclopropenone sensitization with weekly scalp DPC. This clonotype was sampled from a woman between 50 and 59 years old with alopecia areata. Some clones in this sample may be carry-over from other donors' samples. The input for sequencing was whole blood, taken in connection with sensitization to the hapten diphenylcyclopropenone (DPC). The V gene is TRBV30, the J gene TRBJ2-7; 10 nucleotides line up with TRBD1. The CDR3: CAWIPGQGLAEQYF. The CDR3 DNA follows: TGTGCCTGGATCCCGGGACAGGGGCTGGCCGAGCAGTACTTC.